Included here is one T cell receptor beta chain sequence, with context. The target of this receptor is not known. Per-base qualities were not stored, and no clone one base away is much larger. This sample stems from a study of blood T cell repertoires in COVID-19 (dated by TCRdb to 2018 to 2020). Study-level background: Samples covering the acute and convalescent phases of COVID-19 were provided by collaborators in the United States, Italy and Spain. The material from the prospective study consisted of cDNA or gDNA derived from T cells, B-cell-depleted T cells, or PBMCs. The dataset comprised deeply sampled blood TCRbeta repertoires from subjects exposed to, actively infected with, or recovered from COVID-19. The repertoires were released in a freely available public database meant as a resource for research on the immune response to SARS-CoV-2. The samples were drawn from two sources: the first 160 participants of the ongoing ImmuneRACE study, and 1,254 subjects contributed by 6 global collaborators. A de-identified subject ID, COVID-19 status, age in years and sex were almost always included in the sample metadata. Where available, HLA class I and class II types were obtained from metadata supplied by the sample provider rather than from assay-based typing. What the research found in general, with its limitations: How much clinical and demographic metadata was included differed by source and by participant, and the metadata was provided uncurated.

In Seattle, one collaborating source enrolled patients while the infection was active and tracked those patients longitudinally over the course of disease. Collaborating institutions collected whole blood in K2EDTA tubes following their own protocols. Collaborator samples were shipped for TCRbeta analysis as frozen whole blood, isolated PBMCs, or DNA extracted from either sample type. TCRbeta CDR3 regions were amplified from genomic DNA by means of the immunoSEQ Assay, a bias-controlled multiplex PCR. In the authors' own workflow: The number of nucleated cells in each sample was estimated by amplification of reference gene primers within the assay. Sequence reads were collapsed and filtered to measure the absolute abundance of every unique TCRbeta CDR3 rearrangement. Productive Simpson clonality was computed per sample as the square root of Simpson's diversity index over productive rearrangements. In TCRdb, the immuneACCESS table is reduced to in-frame sequences with V and J assigned. These tables do not hold every clone; where another copy was compared, an unresolved V gene accounts for under half, and the others remain unexplained. V and J calls and clone size come straight from that table; D and trimming were deduced from the DNA. The sample profile shows 270,000 or so clones; about 90% of them were found once. Jointly, the top ten make up about 12% of the sample.

The germline V gene (reference sequence) gives CDR1 as LGHDT and CDR2 as YNNKEL. The CDR3 contains 16 residues, cysteine and phenylalanine counted. The read is trimmed to its CDR3 DNA, 48 bases read in frame from base 1. Trimmed from V: 3 bases; trimmed from J: 0 bases; junction bases lacking a gene match: 7. The sequence came from a woman in her 30s with COVID-19, enrolled during active disease. The sequenced material came from peripheral blood. The chain is encoded by TRBV3-1 (or the pseudogene TRBV3-2) joined to TRBJ1-1; 7 junctional bases match TRBD1. The CDR3 in this case is CASSHTPGGLNTEAFF. The DNA sequence is given as TGTGCCAGCAGCCATACTCCAGGGGGTCTGAACACTGAAGCTTTCTTT.